The sample holds one count of the clone carrying this TCR beta chain. Its antigen is unknown. This entry comes from a study of shared clonotypes between healthy human individuals. Overall study results and limits: Rarefaction curves obtained for sorted subsets showed sequencing incomplete despite large depth. In general, naive subsets displayed greater estimated richness than memory subsets did.

Libraries were prepared by immunoSEQ multiplex PCR; TCRdb keeps only in-frame clonotypes and omits some of them. The sample holds about 1.1 million clones; around 82% are singletons and the top ten take more than 0.55%. Material for sequencing was memory CD4+ T cells from PBMCs. As to subset: CD45RA-negative fraction. This clonotype originated in a man younger than 30 in good health. Some clones in this sample may be carry-over from other donors' samples.

The CDR3 reads CASSPFGQAQFF. CDR3 DNA sequence: TGTGCCAGCAGCCCATTCGGACAGGCGCAGTTCTTC. J is TRBJ2-1 and V is TRBV7-3; 7 nucleotides match TRBD1. CDR1 and CDR2 (germline): SGHTA, FQGTGA. The CDR3 is made up of 12 amino acids. V shed 5 bases and J 12 bases; nucleotides not matched to a gene: 7.